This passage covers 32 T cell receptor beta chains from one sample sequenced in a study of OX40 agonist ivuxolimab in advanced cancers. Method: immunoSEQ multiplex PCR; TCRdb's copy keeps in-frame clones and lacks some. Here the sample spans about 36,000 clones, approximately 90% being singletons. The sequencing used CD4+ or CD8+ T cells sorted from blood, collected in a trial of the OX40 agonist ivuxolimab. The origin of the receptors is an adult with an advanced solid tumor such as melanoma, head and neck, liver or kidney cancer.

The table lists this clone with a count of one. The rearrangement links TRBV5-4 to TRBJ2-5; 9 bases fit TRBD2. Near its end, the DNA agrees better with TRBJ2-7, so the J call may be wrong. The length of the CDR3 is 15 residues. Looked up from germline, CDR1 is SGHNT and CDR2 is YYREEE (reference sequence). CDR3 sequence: CASSLSLAGTYEQYF. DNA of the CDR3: TGTGCCAGCAGCTTGTCTCTAGCGGGAACCTACGAGCAGTACTTC.

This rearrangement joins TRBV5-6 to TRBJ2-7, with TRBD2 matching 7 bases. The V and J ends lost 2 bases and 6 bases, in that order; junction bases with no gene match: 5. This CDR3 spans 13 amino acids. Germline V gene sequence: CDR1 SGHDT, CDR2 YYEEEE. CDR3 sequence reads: CASSLGRAGEQYF. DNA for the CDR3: TGTGCCAGCAGCTTAGGGAGGGCGGGCGAGCAGTACTTC.

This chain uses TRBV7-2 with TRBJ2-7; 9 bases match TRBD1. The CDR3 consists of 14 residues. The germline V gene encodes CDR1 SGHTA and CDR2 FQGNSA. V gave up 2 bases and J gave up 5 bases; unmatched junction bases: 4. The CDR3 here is CASSLNTGGHEQYF. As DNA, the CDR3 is TGTGCCAGCAGCTTAAACACAGGGGGCCACGAGCAGTACTTC.

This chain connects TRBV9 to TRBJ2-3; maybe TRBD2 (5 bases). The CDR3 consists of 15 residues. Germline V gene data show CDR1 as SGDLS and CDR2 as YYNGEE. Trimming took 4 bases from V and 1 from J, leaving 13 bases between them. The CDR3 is CASSSPKRGTDTQYF. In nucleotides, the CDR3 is TGTGCCAGCAGCTCTCCGAAGAGGGGCACAGATACGCAGTATTTT.

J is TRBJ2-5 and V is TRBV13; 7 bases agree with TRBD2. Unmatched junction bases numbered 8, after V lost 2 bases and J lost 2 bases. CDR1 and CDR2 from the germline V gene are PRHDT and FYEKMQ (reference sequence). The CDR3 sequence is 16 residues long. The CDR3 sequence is CASSLMVREGQETQYF. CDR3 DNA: TGTGCCAGCAGCTTAATGGTCAGGGAGGGTCAAGAGACCCAGTACTTC.

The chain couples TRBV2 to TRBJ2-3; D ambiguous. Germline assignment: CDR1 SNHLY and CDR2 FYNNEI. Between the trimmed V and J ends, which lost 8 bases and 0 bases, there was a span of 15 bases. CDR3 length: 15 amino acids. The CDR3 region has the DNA TGTGCCAGCTCCAGCGCGGAGACTAGCACAGATACGCAGTATTTT. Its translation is CASSSAETSTDTQYF.

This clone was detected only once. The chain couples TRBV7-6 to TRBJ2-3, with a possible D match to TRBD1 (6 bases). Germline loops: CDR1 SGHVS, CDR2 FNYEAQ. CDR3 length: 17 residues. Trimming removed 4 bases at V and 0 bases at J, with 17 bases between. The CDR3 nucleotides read TGTGCCAGCAGCTGGGGACAACAGGGAGATAGCACAGATACGCAGTATTTT. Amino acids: CASSWGQQGDSTDTQYF.

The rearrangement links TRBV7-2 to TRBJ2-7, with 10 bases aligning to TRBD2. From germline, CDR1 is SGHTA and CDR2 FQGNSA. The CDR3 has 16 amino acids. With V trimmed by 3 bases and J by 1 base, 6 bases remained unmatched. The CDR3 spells CASSFDTSGVSYEQYF. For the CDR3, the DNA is TGTGCCAGCAGCTTCGACACTAGCGGGGTTTCCTACGAGCAGTACTTC.

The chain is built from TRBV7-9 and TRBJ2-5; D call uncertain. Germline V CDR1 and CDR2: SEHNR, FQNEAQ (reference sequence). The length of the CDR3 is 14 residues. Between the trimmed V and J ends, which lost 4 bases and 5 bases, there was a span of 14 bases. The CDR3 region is CASSSDPARETQYF. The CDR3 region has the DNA TGTGCCAGCAGCTCCGACCCTGCTAGGGAGACCCAGTACTTC.

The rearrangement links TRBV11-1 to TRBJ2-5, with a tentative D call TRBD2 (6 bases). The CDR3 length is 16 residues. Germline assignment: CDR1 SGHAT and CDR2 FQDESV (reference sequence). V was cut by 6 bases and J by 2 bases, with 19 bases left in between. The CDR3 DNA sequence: TGTGCCAGCAGTTCCCACGTGGGAGGATTACAAGAGACCCAGTACTTC. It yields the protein CASSSHVGGLQETQYF.

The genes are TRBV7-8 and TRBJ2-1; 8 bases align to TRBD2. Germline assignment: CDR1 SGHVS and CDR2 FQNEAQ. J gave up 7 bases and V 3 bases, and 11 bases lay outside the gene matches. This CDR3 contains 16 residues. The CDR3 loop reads CASSFPDGRVYNEQFF. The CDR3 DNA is TGTGCCAGCAGCTTTCCGGACGGGAGGGTGTATAATGAGCAGTTCTTC. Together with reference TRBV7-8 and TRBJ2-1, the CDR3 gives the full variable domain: GAGVSQSPRYKVAKRGQDVALRCDPISGHVSLFWYQQALGQGPEFLTYFQNEAQLDKSGLPSDRFFAERPEGSVSTLKIQRTQQEDSAVYLCASSFPDGRVYNEQFFGPGTRLTVL.

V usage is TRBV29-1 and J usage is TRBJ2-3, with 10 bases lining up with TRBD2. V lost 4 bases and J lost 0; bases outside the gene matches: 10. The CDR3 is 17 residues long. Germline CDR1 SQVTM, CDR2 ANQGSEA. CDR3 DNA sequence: TGCAGCGTTGTACTTCTCCAGACTAGCGGGAGCACAGATACGCAGTATTTT. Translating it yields CSVVLLQTSGSTDTQYF.

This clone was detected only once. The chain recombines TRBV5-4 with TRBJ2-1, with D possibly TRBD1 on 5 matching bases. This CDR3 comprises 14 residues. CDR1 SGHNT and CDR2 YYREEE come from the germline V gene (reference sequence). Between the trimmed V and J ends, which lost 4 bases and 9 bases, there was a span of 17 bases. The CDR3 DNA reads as TGTGCCAGCAGCACAGCAGGAGTTAGGGGTGAGCAGTTCTTC. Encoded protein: CASSTAGVRGEQFF.

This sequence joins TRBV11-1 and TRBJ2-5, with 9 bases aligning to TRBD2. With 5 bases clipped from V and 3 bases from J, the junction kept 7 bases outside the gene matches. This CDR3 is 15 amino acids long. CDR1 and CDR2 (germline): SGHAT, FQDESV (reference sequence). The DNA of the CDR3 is TGTGCCAGCAGCGCCTTAGCGGGAGTAGAAGAGACCCAGTACTTC. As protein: CASSALAGVEETQYF.

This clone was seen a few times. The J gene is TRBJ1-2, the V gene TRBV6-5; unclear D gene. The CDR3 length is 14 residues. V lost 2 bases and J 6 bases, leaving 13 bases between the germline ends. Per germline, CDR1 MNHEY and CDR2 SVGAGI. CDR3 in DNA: TGTGCCAGCAGTTACCCGGACCCTCGCGATGGCTACACCTTC. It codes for CASSYPDPRDGYTF.

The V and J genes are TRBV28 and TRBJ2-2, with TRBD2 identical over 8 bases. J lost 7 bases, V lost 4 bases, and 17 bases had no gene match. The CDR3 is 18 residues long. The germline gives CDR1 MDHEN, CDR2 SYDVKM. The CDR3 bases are TGTGCCAGCAGTTGGCCCCAAGGGACTAGTTACGAGTACGGGGAGCTGTTTTTT. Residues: CASSWPQGTSYEYGELFF.

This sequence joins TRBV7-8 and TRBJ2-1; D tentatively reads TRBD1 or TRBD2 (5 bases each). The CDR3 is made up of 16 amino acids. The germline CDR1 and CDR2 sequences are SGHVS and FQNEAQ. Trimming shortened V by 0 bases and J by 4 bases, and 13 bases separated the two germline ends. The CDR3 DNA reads TGTGCCAGCAGCTTAGCGTGGGACCCCAGGTACAATGAGCAGTTCTTC. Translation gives CASSLAWDPRYNEQFF.

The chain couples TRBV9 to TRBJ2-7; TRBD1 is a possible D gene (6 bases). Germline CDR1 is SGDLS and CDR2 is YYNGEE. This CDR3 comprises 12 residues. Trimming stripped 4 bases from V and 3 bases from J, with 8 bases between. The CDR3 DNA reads TGTGCCAGCAGCTCCAGGGGCTACGAGCAGTACTTC. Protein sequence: CASSSRGYEQYF.

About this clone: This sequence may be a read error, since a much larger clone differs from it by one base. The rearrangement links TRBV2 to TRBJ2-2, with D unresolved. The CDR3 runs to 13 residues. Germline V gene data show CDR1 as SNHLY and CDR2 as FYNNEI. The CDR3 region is CASSSGVTEELFF. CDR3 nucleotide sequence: TGTGCCAGCAGTTCCGGAGTCACCGAGGAGCTGTTTTTT.

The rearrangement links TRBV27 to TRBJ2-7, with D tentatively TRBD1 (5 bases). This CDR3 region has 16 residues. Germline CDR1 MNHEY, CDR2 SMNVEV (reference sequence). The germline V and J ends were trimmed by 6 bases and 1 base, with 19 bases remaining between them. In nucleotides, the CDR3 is TGTGCCAGCAGCAGTCAAGGGGTACAGCCGTCCTACGAGCAGTACTTC. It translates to CASSSQGVQPSYEQYF.

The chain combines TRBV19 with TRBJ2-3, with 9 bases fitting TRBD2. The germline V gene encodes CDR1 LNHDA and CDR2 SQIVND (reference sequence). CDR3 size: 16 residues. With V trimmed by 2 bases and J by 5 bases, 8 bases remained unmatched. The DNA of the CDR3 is TGTGCCAGTAGTATATCCGGCGGGAGGGCGGGAGATACGCAGTATTTT. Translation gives CASSISGGRAGDTQYF.

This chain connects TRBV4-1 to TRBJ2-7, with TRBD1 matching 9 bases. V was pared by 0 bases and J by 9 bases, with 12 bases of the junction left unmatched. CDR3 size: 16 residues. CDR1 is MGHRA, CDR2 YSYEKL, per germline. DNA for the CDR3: TGCGCCAGCAGCCAAGATCCTCGGGACAGGGTCACGGGGCAGTACTTC. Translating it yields CASSQDPRDRVTGQYF.

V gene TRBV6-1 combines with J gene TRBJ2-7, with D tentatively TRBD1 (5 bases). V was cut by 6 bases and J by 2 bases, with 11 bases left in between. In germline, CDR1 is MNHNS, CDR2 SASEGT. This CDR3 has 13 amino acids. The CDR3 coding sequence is TGTGCCAGCAGGGACACCAGAACCTACGAGCAGTACTTC. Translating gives CASRDTRTYEQYF.

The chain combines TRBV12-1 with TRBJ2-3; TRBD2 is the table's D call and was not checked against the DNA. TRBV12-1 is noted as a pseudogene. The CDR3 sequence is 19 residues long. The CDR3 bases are TGTGCCAGCAGCTTTCAGATAGCGGGAGGTCCCATCGGCACAGATACGCAGTATTTT. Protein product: CASSFQIAGGPIGTDTQYF.

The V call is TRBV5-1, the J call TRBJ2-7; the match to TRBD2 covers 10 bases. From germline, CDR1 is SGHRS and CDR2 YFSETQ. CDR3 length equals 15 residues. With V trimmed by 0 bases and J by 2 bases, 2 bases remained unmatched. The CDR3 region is CASSLVTSGTYEQYF. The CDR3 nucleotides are TGCGCCAGCAGCTTGGTAACTAGCGGGACCTACGAGCAGTACTTC.

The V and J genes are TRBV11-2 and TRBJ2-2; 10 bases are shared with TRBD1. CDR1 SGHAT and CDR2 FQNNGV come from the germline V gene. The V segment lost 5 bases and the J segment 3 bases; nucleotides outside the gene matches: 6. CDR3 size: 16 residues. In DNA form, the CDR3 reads TGTGCCAGCAGCCCCGGACAGGGGGAGTACACCGGGGAGCTGTTTTTT. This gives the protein CASSPGQGEYTGELFF.

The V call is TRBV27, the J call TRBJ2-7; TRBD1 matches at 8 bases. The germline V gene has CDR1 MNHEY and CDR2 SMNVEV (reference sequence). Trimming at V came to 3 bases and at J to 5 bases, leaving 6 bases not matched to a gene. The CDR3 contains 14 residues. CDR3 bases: TGTGCCAGCAGTTTGATGACAGGGGTCAACGAGCAGTACTTC. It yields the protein CASSLMTGVNEQYF.

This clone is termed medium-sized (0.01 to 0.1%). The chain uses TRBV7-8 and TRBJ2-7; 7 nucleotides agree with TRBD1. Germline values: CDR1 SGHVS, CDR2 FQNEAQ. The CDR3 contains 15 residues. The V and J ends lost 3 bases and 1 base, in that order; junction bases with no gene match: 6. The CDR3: CASSLRQGPSYEQYF. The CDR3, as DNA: TGTGCCAGCAGCTTGAGACAGGGACCTTCCTACGAGCAGTACTTC.

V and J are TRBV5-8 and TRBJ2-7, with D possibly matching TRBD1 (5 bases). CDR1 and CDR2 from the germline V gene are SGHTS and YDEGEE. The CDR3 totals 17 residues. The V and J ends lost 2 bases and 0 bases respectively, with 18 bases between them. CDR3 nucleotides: TGTGCCAGCAGCTTCCGGACACTTACCCCCTTCTCCTACGAGCAGTACTTC. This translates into CASSFRTLTPFSYEQYF.

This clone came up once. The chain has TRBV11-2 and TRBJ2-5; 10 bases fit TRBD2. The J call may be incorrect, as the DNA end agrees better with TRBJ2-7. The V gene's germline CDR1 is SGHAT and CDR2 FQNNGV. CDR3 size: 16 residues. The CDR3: CASSLDWTSGSYEQYF. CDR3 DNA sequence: TGTGCCAGCAGCTTAGATTGGACTAGCGGCTCCTACGAGCAGTACTTC.

CDR3 bases: TGCAGCTTCTGGGACTCCTACGAGCAGTACTTC. This translates into CSFWDSYEQYF. This rearrangement joins TRBV29-1 to TRBJ2-7, with D unclear. The CDR3 has 11 residues. V dropped 8 bases and J dropped 0 bases, with 8 bases sitting between them. CDR1 is SQVTM, CDR2 ANQGSEA, per germline.

The CDR3 here is CASSKPTESYEQYF. The DNA for the CDR3 is TGTGCCAGCAGCAAGCCTACAGAGTCCTACGAGCAGTACTTC. The genes are TRBV21-1 and TRBJ2-7; the table calls TRBD1, which could not be checked here. TRBV21-1 is a pseudogene segment. CDR3 size: 14 residues.